This T cell receptor beta chain was identified in a study of identical twins. TCRdb independently ran MiXCR on the 5' RACE reads; one entry per CDR3 protein. The sample records about 450,000 distinct CDR3 sequences, around 20% being singletons. The CDR3 runs to 11 residues. Looked up from germline, CDR1 is SNHLY and CDR2 is FYNNEI. V lost 6 bases and J lost 10, with 10 bases in between. The chain links TRBV2 to TRBJ2-1; D is uncertain. The clonotype originates from a middle-aged man in good health. Sequencing was carried out using naive T cells sorted from blood. The CDR3, as DNA: TGTGCCAGCAGCGACACTGGGGAGCAGTTCTTC. Its protein product is CASSDTGEQFF.